This T cell receptor beta chain originates from a study of radiation and T cells in renal cell carcinoma. The data were produced by immunoSEQ multiplex PCR, yet TCRdb's version contains in-frame clones alone and is incomplete. Among 45,000 or so clones listed, about 80% were seen once. Overall study findings and caveats: Top tumor clonotypes rose in blood 2 weeks post-radiation, then contracted.

CDR3 length: 16 residues. Germline CDR1 is SGHDN and CDR2 is FVKESK. The V end was cut by 3 bases, the J end by 0 bases, with 12 bases between. Specified time point: baseline pretreatment blood. Treatment described: 15 Gy SBRT to primary tumor, nephrectomy 4 weeks later. The tumor was a clear cell renal cell carcinoma. Comments on this clone: The antigen is undetermined.

This chain joins TRBV14 and TRBJ2-4; perhaps TRBD1 as D (6 bases). The material sequenced was blood, taken from a patient whose treatment included radiotherapy and nephrectomy. The TCR was taken from a woman in her seventies with renal cell carcinoma. CDR3 in amino acids: CASSHGTPRAKNIQYF. CDR3 in DNA: TGTGCCAGCAGCCACGGGACACCGAGAGCCAAAAACATTCAGTACTTC.